The rows below give T cell receptor beta chains drawn from one sample of a study of shared clonotypes between healthy human individuals. Sequencing used immunoSEQ multiplex PCR; TCRdb keeps in-frame clones, though not all of them. The sample yields fewer than 2.5 million clones, 90% to 95% seen once. The material sequenced was naive CD4+ T cells from PBMCs. All receptors derive from a man aged 18-30 years in good health. Some clones in this sample may be carry-over from other donors' samples. Each CDR3 is given with its conserved first and last residue.

CDR3aa: CASSLAKGLAGYEQYF; v_gene: TRBV7-2; j_gene: TRBJ2-7
CDR3aa: CASSSLAGDTQYF; v_gene: TRBV27; j_gene: TRBJ2-3
CDR3aa: CASSSNRGLETQYF; v_gene: TRBV5-1; j_gene: TRBJ2-5
CDR3aa: CASSIRENTEAFF; v_gene: TRBV19; j_gene: TRBJ1-1
CDR3aa: CASSLSYRGPLDQPQHF; v_gene: TRBV27; j_gene: TRBJ1-5
CDR3aa: CASSDTGGNQPQHF; v_gene: TRBV2; j_gene: TRBJ1-5
CDR3aa: CASSVTSGRDNEQFF; v_gene: TRBV9; j_gene: TRBJ2-1
CDR3aa: CASNIDRGRNEQFF; v_gene: TRBV19; j_gene: TRBJ2-1
CDR3aa: CASSSGGTGELFF; v_gene: TRBV5-1; j_gene: TRBJ2-2
CDR3aa: CASSLRDRVQTGELFF; v_gene: TRBV11-2; j_gene: TRBJ2-2
CDR3aa: CSVDYYNEQFF; v_gene: TRBV29-1; j_gene: TRBJ2-1
CDR3aa: CASLTGAEAFF; v_gene: TRBV28; j_gene: TRBJ1-1
CDR3aa: CASSPNRAANYGYTF; v_gene: TRBV19; j_gene: TRBJ1-2
CDR3aa: CASSPASNEKLFF; v_gene: TRBV18; j_gene: TRBJ1-4
CDR3aa: CSVVLGGADNYGYTF; v_gene: TRBV29-1; j_gene: TRBJ1-2
CDR3aa: CASSLRAGREYQETQYF; v_gene: TRBV7-8; j_gene: TRBJ2-5